This T cell receptor beta chain was captured by sequencing in a study of blood T cells in healthy people across ages. Then a second PCR, running about 6 to 11 cycles, was carried out with a sample-barcoded 5' primer and a J-beta primer mix. TCRdb reanalysed the 5' RACE reads using MiXCR and keeps one entry per CDR3 protein. The sample consists of about a million distinct CDR3 sequences, 48% of them appearing once. The CDR3 totals 13 residues. V was cut by 6 bases and J by 4 bases, with 7 bases left in between. Germline V CDR1 and CDR2: MNHEY, SMNVEV (reference sequence). There are a few counts of this clonotype.

The J gene is TRBJ2-6, the V gene TRBV27; D is unresolved. The TCR sequence derives from a man in his thirties or forties in good health. The sequenced sample consisted of blood. As DNA, the CDR3 is TGTGCCAGCAGAGACACCGGGGCCAACGTCCTGACTTTC. Its translation is CASRDTGANVLTF.